This TCR beta chain originates from a study of radiotherapy plus CTLA-4 blockade in lung cancer. With 6 bases clipped from V and 10 bases from J, the junction kept 11 bases outside the gene matches. Per germline, CDR1 SGHTS and CDR2 YDEGEE. This CDR3 contains 14 residues. The assay was immunoSEQ multiplex PCR, and TCRdb's table has in-frame clones only and misses some. The table includes around 91,000 clones, 70% to 90% detected once. This TCR derives from a human donor with non-small cell lung cancer that progressed on radiotherapy plus ipilimumab. This rearrangement joins TRBV5-8 to TRBJ2-1, with TRBD2 matching over 9 bases. The input for sequencing was peripheral blood, taken from a patient treated with radiotherapy plus ipilimumab. The DNA of the CDR3 is TGTGCCAGCAACCTTGGGGAAAGCGGGAGGGAGCAGTTCTTC. Encoded protein: CASNLGESGREQFF.